The rows below give T cell receptor beta chains drawn from one sample of a study of blood T cell repertoires in COVID-19. Assay: immunoSEQ multiplex PCR; the TCRdb copy retains only in-frame clones and omits some. In the table there are around 270,000 clones, roughly 80% of which are singletons. Material: peripheral blood. The receptor source for this set is a man aged 55 to 70 with acute or convalescent COVID-19. The CDR3 runs from the conserved cysteine through the conserved F or W. D genes are given only for firm matches. Some rows mark clone size as missing; the rest say once, few, many or name a class of expanded clone.

>TRBJ2-2|TRBD2|TRBV27|-
TGTGCCAGCACCCTAACCGGGACTAGGACATACGGGGAGCTGTTTTTT
CASTLTGTRTYGELFF
>TRBJ2-7|-|TRBV5-6|-
TGTGCCAGCAGCTTGGCGGGGTCCTACGAGCAGTACTTC
CASSLAGSYEQYF
>TRBJ1-1|TRBD1|TRBV10-1|-
TGCGCCAGCAGTGCGGACAGGTCGAACACTGAAGCTTTCTTT
CASSADRSNTEAFF
>TRBJ2-7|TRBD1|TRBV5-1|-
TGCGCCAGTCGCCCATGGGACAGTCCCTACGAGCAGTACTTC
CASRPWDSPYEQYF
>TRBJ2-7|TRBD1|TRBV15|-
TGTGCCACCAGCGCACCCACAGGGGGCTACGAGCAGTACTTC
CATSAPTGGYEQYF
>TRBJ2-1|TRBD2|TRBV3-1/TRBV3-2|-
TGTGCCAGCAGCCAAGAGGGGCTAGCGGGAGGTTCAAATGAGCAGTTCTTC
CASSQEGLAGGSNEQFF
>TRBJ1-1|TRBD1|TRBV6-6|-
TGTGCCAGCAGTTACCCCGGACAGGGCAACACTGAAGCTTTCTTT
CASSYPGQGNTEAFF
>TRBJ1-2|TRBD1|TRBV5-1|-
TGCGCCAGCAGTTTGGACAGGAACTATGGCTACACCTTC
CASSLDRNYGYTF
>TRBJ1-4|-|TRBV15|-
TGTGCCACCAGCAGAGAGGGAGGGGCCACGGAGGGAAAACTGTTTTTT
CATSREGGATEGKLFF
>TRBJ2-7|-|TRBV5-6|-
TGTGCCAGCAGCTTGGGGGGCTCGACCTACGAGCAGTACTTC
CASSLGGSTYEQYF
>TRBJ2-5|-|TRBV11-2|-
TGTGCCAGCAGCTTAGCCAGGGGGGTAGAGACCCAGTACTTC
CASSLARGVETQYF
>TRBJ1-1|-|TRBV5-5|-
TGTGCCAGCAGCCGCCCGGCAGGGGAGAACACTGAAGCTTTCTTT
CASSRPAGENTEAFF
>TRBJ1-5|TRBD1|TRBV19|-
TGTGCCAGTAGTATTGGTGGAGGGGGCATTGGTCAGCCCCAGCATTTT
CASSIGGGGIGQPQHF
>TRBJ1-1|TRBD1|TRBV18|-
TGTGCCAGCTCACCGACAGGGGGCACTGAAGCTTTCTTT
CASSPTGGTEAFF
>TRBJ1-1|-|TRBV3-1/TRBV3-2|-
TGTGCCAGCAGCCCGCGCGAGGTAGCTGAAGCTTTCTTT
CASSPREVAEAFF
>TRBJ2-2|-|TRBV3-1/TRBV3-2|-
TGTGCCTCAAGGGGGGGGGAGCTGTTTTTT
CASRGGELFF
>TRBJ1-2|-|TRBV7-9|-
TGTGCCAGCAGCTTAGTGACGGGGGGCGGATTCTATGGCTACACCTTC
CASSLVTGGGFYGYTF
>TRBJ2-4|TRBD2|TRBV6-5|-
TGTGCCAGCCGGAGGAGCGGGAGTCAAAACATTCAGTACTTC
CASRRSGSQNIQYF
>TRBJ1-3|TRBD1|TRBV10-3|once
TGTGCCATGCAGGGGGCCTCTGGAAACACCATATATTTT
CAMQGASGNTIYF
>TRBJ1-1|-|TRBV27|-
TGTGCCAGCAGTTCTCTGGGGGGGATCACTGAAGCTTTCTTT
CASSSLGGITEAFF
>TRBJ2-7|-|TRBV12-2|-
TGTGCAAGTCGCTTAGTTCCCGGACACCCTTACGAGCAGTACTTC
CASRLVPGHPYEQYF
>TRBJ2-1|TRBD2|TRBV19|-
TGTGCCAGTAGTATTCTCGGCGGGGGGGCCCACAATGAGCAGTTCTTC
CASSILGGGAHNEQFF
>TRBJ2-7|TRBD1|TRBV4-3|few
TGCGCCAGCAGCCAAGATCGGGACAGGGGGCACTACGAGCAGTACTTC
CASSQDRDRGHYEQYF
>TRBJ2-2|-|TRBV11-3|-
TGTGCCAGCAGCTCAATAGGGGGAAACACCGGGGAGCTGTTTTTT
CASSSIGGNTGELFF
>TRBJ1-6|-|TRBV25-1|-
TGTGCCAGCAGGGAGGCGGGGGCTAATTCACCCCTCCACTTT
CASREAGANSPLHF
>TRBJ1-2|TRBD1|TRBV6-5|-
TGTGCCAGCAGTTCACAAGGACAGGGGCGCTATGGCTACACCTTC
CASSSQGQGRYGYTF
>TRBJ2-7|TRBD1|TRBV5-1|-
TGCGCCAGCAGCTTGGCCACCGGGACAGTTCTCTACGAGCAGTACTTC
CASSLATGTVLYEQYF
>TRBJ2-7|TRBD2|TRBV5-1|-
TGCGCCAGCAGCGGGGACTACCCCAGGGCCTACGAGCAGTACTTC
CASSGDYPRAYEQYF
>TRBJ1-3|-|TRBV9|-
TGTGCCAGCAGCGTAGGACAGAGCTTGAGCTCTGGAAACACCATATATTTT
CASSVGQSLSSGNTIYF
>TRBJ1-1|TRBD1|TRBV4-1|-
TGCGCCAGCAGCCAAGGTACCGGGACAGGGGACACTGAAGCTTTCTTT
CASSQGTGTGDTEAFF
>TRBJ2-1|TRBD2|TRBV19|-
TGTGCCAGCAACCTGGGGGAGGGGATATACAATGAGCAGTTCTTC
CASNLGEGIYNEQFF